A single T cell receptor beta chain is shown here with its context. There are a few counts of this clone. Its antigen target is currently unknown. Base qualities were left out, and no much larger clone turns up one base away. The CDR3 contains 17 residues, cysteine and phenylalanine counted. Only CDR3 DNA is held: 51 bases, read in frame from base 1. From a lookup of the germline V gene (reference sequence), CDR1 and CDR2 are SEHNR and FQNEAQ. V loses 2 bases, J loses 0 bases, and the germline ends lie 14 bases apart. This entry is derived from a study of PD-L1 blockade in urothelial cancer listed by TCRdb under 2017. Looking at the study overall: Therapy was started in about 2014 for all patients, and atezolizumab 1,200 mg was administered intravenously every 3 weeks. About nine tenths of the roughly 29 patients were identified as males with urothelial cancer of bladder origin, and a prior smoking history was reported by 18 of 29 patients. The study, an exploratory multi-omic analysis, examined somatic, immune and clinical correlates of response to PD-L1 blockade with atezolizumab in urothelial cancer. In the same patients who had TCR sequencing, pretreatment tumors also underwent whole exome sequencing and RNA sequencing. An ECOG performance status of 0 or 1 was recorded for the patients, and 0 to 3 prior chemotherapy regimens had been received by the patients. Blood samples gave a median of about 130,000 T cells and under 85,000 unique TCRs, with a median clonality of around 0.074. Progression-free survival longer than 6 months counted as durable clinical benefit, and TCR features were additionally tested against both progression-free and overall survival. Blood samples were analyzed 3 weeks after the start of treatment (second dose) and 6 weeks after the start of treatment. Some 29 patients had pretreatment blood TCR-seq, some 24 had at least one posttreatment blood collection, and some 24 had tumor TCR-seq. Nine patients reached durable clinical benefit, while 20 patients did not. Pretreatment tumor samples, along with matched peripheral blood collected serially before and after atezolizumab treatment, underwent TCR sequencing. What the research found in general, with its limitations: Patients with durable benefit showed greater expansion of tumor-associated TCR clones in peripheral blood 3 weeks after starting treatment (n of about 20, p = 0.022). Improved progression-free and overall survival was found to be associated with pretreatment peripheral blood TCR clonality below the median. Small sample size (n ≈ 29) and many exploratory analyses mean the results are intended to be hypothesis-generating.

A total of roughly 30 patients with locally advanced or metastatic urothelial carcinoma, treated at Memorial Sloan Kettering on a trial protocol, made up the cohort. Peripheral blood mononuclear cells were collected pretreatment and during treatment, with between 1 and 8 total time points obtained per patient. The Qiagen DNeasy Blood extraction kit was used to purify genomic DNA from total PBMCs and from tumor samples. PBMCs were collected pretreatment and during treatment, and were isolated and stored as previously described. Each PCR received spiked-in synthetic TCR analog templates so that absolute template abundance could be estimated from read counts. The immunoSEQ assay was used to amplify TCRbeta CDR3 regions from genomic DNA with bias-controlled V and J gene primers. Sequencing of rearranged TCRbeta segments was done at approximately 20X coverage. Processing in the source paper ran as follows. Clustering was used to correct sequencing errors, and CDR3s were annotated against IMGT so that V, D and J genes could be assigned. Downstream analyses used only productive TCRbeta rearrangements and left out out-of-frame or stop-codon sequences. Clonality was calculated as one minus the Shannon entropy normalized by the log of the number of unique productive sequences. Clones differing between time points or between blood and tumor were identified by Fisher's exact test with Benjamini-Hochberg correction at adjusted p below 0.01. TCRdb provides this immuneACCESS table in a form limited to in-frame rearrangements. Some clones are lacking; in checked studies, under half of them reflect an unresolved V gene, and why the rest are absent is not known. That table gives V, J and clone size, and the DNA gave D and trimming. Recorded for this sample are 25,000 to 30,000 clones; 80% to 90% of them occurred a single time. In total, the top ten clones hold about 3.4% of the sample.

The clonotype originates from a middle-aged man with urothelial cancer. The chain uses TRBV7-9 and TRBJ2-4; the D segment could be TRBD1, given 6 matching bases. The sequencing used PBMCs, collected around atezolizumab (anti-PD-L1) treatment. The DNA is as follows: TGTGCCAGCAGCTTAACTGACAGGTCTCTAGCCAAAAACATTCAGTACTTC. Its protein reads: CASSLTDRSLAKNIQYF.